One TCR beta chain is described in this entry. The sample is drawn from a study of vaccination and CD4 T cells after COVID-19. TCRdb re-analysed the PCR reads in MiXCR, keeping a single row per CDR3 protein. The data hold 20,000 to 25,000 distinct CDR3 sequences, with about three fifths observed a single time. Trimming took 11 bases from V and 4 from J; bases not matched to a gene: 14. CDR3 size: 15 residues. The germline V gene has CDR1 ENHRY and CDR2 SYGVKD. The clonotype originates from a human donor who had recovered from COVID-19. The sample consisted of CD4+ T cells from blood, taken before SARS-CoV-2 vaccination. The J gene is TRBJ2-5, the V gene TRBV10-3, with 9 bases that match TRBD2. The CDR3 DNA sequence: TGTGCCGCCGCCGGCTCAGCGGGAGGAGGAGAGACCCAGTACTTC. This translates into CAAAGSAGGGETQYF.